The entry below gives a single T cell receptor (beta chain) sequence along with its context. Its antigen is undetermined. The data stem from a study of cytomegalovirus exposure and HLA in healthy donors. Overall study context: Earlier work reported 117 million unique TCR beta sequences from about 170 million T cells. The study's findings and limits: Cytomegalovirus-associated TCR beta chains were listed, numbering 164. Later analysis suggested most CMV-associated TCR beta chains were HLA-restricted. Per a later analysis, under 20,000 TCR beta sequences showed association with HLA alleles at 0.05 false discovery rate.

Trimming left V 7 bases short and J 0 bases short, with 11 bases between. Germline V gives CDR1 SGHRS, CDR2 YFSETQ. This CDR3 has 14 amino acids. Amplification used 60 Vbeta primers and 13 Jbeta primers. Some clones are missing from TCRdb's copy, which holds only in-frame ones; the method was immunoSEQ multiplex PCR. There are just over 150,000 clones in the sample; approximately 84% occur only once, and less than 2.5% lies in the top ten. The clonotype comes from a woman aged 18-29 years in good health and CMV-seronegative. The sample comprised PBMCs. The V call is TRBV5-1, the J call TRBJ2-1; no definite D call. The CDR3 loop is CASYLESSYNEQFF. CDR3 coding DNA: TGCGCCAGCTACTTAGAGAGCTCCTACAATGAGCAGTTCTTC.